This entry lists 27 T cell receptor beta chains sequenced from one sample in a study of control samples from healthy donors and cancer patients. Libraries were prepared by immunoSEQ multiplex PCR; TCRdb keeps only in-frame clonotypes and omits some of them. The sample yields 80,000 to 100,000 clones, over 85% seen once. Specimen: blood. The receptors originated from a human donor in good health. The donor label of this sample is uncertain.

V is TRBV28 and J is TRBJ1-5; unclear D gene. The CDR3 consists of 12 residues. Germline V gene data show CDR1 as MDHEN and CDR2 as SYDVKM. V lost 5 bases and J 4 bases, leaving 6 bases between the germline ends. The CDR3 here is CASSRGNQPQHF. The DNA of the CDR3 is TGTGCCAGCAGTCGTGGGAATCAGCCCCAGCATTTT. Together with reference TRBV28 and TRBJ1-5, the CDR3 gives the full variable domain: DVKVTQSSRYLVKRTGEKVFLECVQDMDHENMFWYRQDPGLGLRLIYFSYDVKMKEKGDIPEGYSVSREKKERFSLILESASTNQTSMYLCASSRGNQPQHFGDGTRLSIL.

The CDR3 DNA sequence: TGTGCCAGCAGCGTGCCTAGGGGCGGTTCGAACACCGGGGAGCTGTTTTTT. This translates into CASSVPRGGSNTGELFF. J is TRBJ2-2 and V is TRBV9; possible D gene TRBD1, 5 bases. The V gene lost 2 bases and the J gene lost 0 bases, with 14 bases spanning the gap. The length of the CDR3 is 17 residues. In germline, CDR1 is SGDLS, CDR2 YYNGEE.

CDR3 in amino acids: CASSSQATNEKLFF. CDR3 in DNA: TGTGCCAGCAGCTCGCAGGCAACTAATGAAAAACTGTTTTTT. The chain combines TRBV5-4 with TRBJ1-4; D uncertain. The germline V and J ends were trimmed by 3 bases and 0 bases, with 6 bases remaining between them. The germline CDR1 and CDR2 sequences are SGHNT and YYREEE (reference sequence). The CDR3 runs 14 residues.

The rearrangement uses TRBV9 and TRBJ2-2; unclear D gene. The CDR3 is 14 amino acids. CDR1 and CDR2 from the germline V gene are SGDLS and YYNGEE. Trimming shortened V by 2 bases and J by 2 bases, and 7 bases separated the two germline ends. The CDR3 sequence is CASSVGLNTGELFF. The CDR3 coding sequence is TGTGCCAGCAGCGTGGGCCTCAACACCGGGGAGCTGTTTTTT.

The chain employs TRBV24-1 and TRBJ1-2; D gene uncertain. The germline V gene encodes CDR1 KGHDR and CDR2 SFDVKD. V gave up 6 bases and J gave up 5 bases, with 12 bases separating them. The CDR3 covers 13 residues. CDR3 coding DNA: TGTGCCACCAGTCCCGATAGTCAGTATGGCTACACCTTC. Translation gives CATSPDSQYGYTF.

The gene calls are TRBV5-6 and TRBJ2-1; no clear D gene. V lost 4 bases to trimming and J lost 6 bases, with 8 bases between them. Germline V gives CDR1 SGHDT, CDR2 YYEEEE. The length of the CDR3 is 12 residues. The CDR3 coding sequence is TGTGCCAGCAGCCCCTTTCCCAATGAGCAGTTCTTC. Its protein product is CASSPFPNEQFF.

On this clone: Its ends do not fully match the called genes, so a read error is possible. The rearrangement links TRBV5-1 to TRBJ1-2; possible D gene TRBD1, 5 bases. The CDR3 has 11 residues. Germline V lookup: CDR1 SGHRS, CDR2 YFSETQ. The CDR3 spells CASSAGETGSF. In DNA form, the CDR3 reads TGCGCCAGCAGCGCGGGGGAGACGGGATCTTTC.

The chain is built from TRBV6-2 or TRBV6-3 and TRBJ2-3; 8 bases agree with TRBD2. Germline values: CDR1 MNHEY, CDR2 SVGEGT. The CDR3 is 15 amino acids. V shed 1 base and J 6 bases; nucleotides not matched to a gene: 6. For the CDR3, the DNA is TGTGCCAGCAGTTACTTGCGGGGGGCGTTTGATACGCAGTATTTT. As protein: CASSYLRGAFDTQYF.

This CDR3 reads CASSLLGTEAFF. The CDR3 region has the DNA TGTGCCAGCAGCCTACTCGGAACTGAAGCTTTCTTT. The genes are TRBV5-5 and TRBJ1-1; D call uncertain. Germline V CDR1 and CDR2: SGHKS, YYEKEE (reference sequence). Trimming removed 4 bases at V and 5 bases at J, with 9 bases between. CDR3 length: 12 residues.

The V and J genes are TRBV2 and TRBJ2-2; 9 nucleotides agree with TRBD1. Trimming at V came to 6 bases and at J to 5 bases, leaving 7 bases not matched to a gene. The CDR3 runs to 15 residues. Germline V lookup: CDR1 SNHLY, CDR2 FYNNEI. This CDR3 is CASRKTGGETGELFF. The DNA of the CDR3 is TGTGCCAGCAGAAAGACAGGGGGTGAGACCGGGGAGCTGTTTTTT.

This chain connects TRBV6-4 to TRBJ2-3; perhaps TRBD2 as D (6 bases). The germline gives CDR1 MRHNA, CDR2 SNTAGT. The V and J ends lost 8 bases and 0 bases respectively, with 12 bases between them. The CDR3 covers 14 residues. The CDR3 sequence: CASSVAGSTDTQYF. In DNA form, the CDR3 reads TGTGCCAGCTCGGTTGCGGGGAGCACAGATACGCAGTATTTT.

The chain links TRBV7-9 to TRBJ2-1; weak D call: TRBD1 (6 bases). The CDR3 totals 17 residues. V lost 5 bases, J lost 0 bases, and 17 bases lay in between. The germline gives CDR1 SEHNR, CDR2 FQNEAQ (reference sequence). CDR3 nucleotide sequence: TGTGCCAGCAGCACATGGGGGCGGACAAGCTCCTACAATGAGCAGTTCTTC. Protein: CASSTWGRTSSYNEQFF.

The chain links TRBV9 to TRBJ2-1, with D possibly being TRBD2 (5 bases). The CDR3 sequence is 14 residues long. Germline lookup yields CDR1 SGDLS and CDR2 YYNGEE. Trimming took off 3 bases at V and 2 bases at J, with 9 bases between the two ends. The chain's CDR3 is CASSESGTYNEQFF. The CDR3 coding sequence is TGTGCCAGCAGCGAATCGGGGACCTACAATGAGCAGTTCTTC. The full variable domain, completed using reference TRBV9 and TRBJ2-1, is DSGVTQTPKHLITATGQRVTLRCSPRSGDLSVYWYQQSLDQGLQFLIQYYNGEERAKGNILERFSAQQFPDLHSELNLSSLELGDSALYFCASSESGTYNEQFFGPGTRLTVL.

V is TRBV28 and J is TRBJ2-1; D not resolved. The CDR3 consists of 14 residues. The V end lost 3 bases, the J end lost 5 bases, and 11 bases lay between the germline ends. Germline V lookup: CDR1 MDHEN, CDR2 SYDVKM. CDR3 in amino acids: CASSFTYGDNEQFF. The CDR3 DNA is TGTGCCAGCAGTTTTACTTATGGGGACAATGAGCAGTTCTTC.

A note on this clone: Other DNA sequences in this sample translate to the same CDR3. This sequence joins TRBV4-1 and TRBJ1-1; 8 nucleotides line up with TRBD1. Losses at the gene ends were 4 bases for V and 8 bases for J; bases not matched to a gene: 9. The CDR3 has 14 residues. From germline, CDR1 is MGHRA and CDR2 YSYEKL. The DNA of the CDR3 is TGCGCCAGCAGCCGGGGGACAGGTAGCCTCGAAGCTTTCTTT. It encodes CASSRGTGSLEAFF.

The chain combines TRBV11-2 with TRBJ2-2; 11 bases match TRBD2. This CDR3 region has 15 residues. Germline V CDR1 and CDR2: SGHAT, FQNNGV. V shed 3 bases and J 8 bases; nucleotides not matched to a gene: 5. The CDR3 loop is CASSFSGGATGELFF. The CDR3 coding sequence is TGTGCCAGCAGCTTTAGCGGGGGGGCAACTGGGGAGCTGTTTTTT.

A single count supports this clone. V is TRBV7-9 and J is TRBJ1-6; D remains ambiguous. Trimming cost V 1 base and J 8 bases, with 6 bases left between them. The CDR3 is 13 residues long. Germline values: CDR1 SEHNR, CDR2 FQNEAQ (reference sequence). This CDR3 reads CASSLGMDSPLHF. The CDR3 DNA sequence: TGTGCCAGCAGCTTAGGGATGGATTCACCCCTCCACTTT.

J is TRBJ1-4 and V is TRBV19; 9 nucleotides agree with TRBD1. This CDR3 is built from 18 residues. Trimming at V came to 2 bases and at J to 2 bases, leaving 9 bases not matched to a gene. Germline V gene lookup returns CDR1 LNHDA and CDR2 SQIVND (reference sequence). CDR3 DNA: TGTGCCAGTAGTATACGTACGACAGGGGGAGGGACTAATGAAAAACTGTTTTTT. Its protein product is CASSIRTTGGGTNEKLFF.

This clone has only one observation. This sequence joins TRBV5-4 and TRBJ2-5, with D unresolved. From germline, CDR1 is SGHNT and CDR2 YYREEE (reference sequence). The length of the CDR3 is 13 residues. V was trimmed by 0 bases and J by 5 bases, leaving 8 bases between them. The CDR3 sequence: CASSLGVLETQYF. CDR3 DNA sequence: TGTGCCAGCAGCTTGGGGGTTTTGGAGACCCAGTACTTC.

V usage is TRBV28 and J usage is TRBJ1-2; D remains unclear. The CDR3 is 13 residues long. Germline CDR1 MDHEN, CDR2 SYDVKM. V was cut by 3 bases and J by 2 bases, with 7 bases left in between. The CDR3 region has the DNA TGTGCCAGCAGTTTTCGGGCCAACTATGGCTACACCTTC. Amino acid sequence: CASSFRANYGYTF.

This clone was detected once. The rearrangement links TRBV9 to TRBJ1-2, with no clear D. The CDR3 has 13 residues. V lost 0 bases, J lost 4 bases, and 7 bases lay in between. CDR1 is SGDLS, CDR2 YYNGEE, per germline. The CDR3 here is CASSVAETYGYTF. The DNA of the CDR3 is TGTGCCAGCAGCGTAGCAGAGACCTATGGCTACACCTTC.

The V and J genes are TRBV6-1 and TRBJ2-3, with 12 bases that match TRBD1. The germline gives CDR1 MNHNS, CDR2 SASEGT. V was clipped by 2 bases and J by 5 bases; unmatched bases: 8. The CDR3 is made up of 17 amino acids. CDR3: CASSEPGTGGRGDTQYF. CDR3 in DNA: TGTGCCAGCAGTGAACCCGGGACAGGGGGCCGGGGAGATACGCAGTATTTT.

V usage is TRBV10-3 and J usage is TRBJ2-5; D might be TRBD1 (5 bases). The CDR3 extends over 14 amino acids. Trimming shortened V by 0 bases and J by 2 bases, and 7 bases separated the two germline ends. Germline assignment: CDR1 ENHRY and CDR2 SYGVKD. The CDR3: CAISESGQQETQYF. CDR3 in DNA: TGTGCCATCAGTGAGTCGGGGCAGCAAGAGACCCAGTACTTC.

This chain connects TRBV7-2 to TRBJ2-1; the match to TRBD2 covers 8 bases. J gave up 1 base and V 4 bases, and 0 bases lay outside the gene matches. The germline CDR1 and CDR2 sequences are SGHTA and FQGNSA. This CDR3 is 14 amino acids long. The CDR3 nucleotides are TGTGCCAGCAGCTCGGGGGGGTCCTACAATGAGCAGTTCTTC. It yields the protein CASSSGGSYNEQFF.

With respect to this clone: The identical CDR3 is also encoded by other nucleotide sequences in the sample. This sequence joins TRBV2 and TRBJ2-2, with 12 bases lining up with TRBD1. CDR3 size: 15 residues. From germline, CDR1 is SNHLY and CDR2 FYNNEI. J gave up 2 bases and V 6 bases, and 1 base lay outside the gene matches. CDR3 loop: CASRGTGGNTGELFF. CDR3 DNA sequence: TGTGCCAGCAGGGGGACAGGGGGCAACACCGGGGAGCTGTTTTTT.

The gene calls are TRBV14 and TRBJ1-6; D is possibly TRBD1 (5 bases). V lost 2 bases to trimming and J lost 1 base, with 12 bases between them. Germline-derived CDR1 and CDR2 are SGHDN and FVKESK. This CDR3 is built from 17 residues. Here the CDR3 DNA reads TGTGCCAGCAGCCAACTCTCGGGGGGATCCTATAATTCACCCCTCCACTTT. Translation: CASSQLSGGSYNSPLHF.

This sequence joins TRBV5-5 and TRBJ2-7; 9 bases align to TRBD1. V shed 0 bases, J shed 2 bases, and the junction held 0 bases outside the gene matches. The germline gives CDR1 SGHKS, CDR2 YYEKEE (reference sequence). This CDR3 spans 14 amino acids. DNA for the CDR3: TGTGCCAGCAGCTTGGGGACAGGGGCCTACGAGCAGTACTTC. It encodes CASSLGTGAYEQYF.